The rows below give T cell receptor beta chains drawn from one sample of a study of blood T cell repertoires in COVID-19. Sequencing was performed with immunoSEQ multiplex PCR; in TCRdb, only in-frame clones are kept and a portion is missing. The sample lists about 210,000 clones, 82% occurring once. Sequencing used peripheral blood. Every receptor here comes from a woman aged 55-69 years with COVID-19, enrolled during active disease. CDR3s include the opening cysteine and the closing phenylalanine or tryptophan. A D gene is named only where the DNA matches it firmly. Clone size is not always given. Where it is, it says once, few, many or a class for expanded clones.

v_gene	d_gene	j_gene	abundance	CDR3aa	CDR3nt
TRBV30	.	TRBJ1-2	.	CAWTGFDSGYTF	TGTGCCTGGACAGGGTTCGACTCGGGCTACACCTTC
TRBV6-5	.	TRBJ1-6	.	CASSYDWAGNSPLHF	TGTGCCAGCAGTTACGACTGGGCGGGTAATTCACCCCTCCACTTT
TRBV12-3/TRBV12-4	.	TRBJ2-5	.	CASSLYQETQYF	TGTGCCAGCTCCCTGTACCAAGAGACCCAGTACTTC
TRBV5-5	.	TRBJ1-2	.	CASSRQATNYGYTF	TGTGCCAGCAGCCGACAGGCGACTAACTATGGCTACACCTTC
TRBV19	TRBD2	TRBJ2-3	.	CASSPRGSGGTTDTQYF	TGTGCCAGTAGTCCCCGGGGTAGCGGGGGGACCACAGATACGCAGTATTTT
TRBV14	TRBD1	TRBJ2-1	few	CASSQDRGPYNEQFF	TGTGCCAGCAGCCAAGACAGGGGGCCCTACAATGAGCAGTTCTTC
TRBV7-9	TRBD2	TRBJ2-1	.	CASSDPGTSGFNEQFF	TGTGCCAGCAGCGATCCCGGGACTAGCGGTTTCAATGAGCAGTTCTTC
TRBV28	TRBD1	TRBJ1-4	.	CASSSWDRGEKLFF	TGTGCCAGCAGTTCGTGGGACAGGGGAGAAAAACTGTTTTTT
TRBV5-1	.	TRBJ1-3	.	CASSLGIGSSGNTIYF	TGCGCCAGCAGCTTGGGTATTGGGAGCTCTGGAAACACCATATATTTT
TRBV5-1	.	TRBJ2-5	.	CASTVTNYQETQYF	TGCGCCAGCACTGTCACGAACTACCAAGAGACCCAGTACTTC
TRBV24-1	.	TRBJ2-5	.	CATSDPSGEKETQYF	TGTGCCACCAGTGACCCTTCTGGGGAGAAAGAGACCCAGTACTTC
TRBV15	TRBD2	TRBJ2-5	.	CATSRGGGAQETQYF	TGTGCCACCAGTCGAGGCGGGGGGGCTCAAGAGACCCAGTACTTC
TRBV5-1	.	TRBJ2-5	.	CASREGAETQYF	TGCGCCAGCAGGGAGGGCGCAGAGACCCAGTACTTC
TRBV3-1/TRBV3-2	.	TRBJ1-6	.	CASSQGGAGRSPLHF	TGTGCCAGCAGCCAAGGTGGAGCAGGGAGGTCACCCCTCCACTTT
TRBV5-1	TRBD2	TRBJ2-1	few	CASSPRSGLAGNNEQFF	TGCGCCAGCAGCCCCCGGAGCGGGCTAGCGGGAAACAATGAGCAGTTCTTC
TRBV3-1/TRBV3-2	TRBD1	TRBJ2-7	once	CASSQGLPGTGFSSRTYEQYF	TGTGCCAGCAGCCAAGGTCTCCCGGGGACAGGGTTCTCTTCGAGGACCTACGAGCAGTACTTC
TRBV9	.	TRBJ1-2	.	CASRSYSFNYGYTF	TGTGCCAGCAGAAGTTACAGCTTTAACTATGGCTACACCTTC
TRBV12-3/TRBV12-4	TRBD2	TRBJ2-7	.	CASSSGRVGEQYF	TGTGCCAGCAGTAGCGGGAGAGTGGGAGAGCAGTACTTC
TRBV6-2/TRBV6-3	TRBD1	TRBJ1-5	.	CASSYLGTVNQPQHF	TGTGCCAGCAGCTACTTGGGGACAGTTAATCAGCCCCAGCATTTT
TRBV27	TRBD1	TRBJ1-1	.	CASSLDRGNTEAFF	TGTGCCAGCAGTCTCGACAGGGGGAACACTGAAGCTTTCTTT
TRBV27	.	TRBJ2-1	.	CASSFQGFQQFF	TGTGCCAGCAGTTTTCAGGGATTTCAGCAGTTCTTC
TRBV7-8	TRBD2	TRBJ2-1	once	CASSLVLAGGRGTNNEQFF	TGTGCCAGCAGCTTAGTACTAGCGGGGGGGCGGGGGACAAACAATGAGCAGTTCTTC
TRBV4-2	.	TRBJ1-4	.	CASSQEQGTREKLFF	TGTGCCAGCAGCCAGGAACAGGGTACGCGGGAAAAACTGTTTTTT
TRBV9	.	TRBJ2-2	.	CASSVTPGGYTGELFF	TGTGCCAGCAGCGTAACCCCAGGAGGGTACACCGGGGAGCTGTTTTTT
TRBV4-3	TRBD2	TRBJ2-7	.	CASSQDPPGSGRTHEQYF	TGCGCCAGCAGCCAAGACCCCCCGGGTAGCGGGAGGACCCACGAGCAGTACTTC
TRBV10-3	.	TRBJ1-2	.	CAISESTVGGNPNYGYTF	TGTGCCATCAGTGAGTCGACGGTGGGAGGGAATCCCAACTATGGCTACACCTTC
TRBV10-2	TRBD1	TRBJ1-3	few	CATSGGGYSGNTIYF	TGCGCCACCAGCGGAGGGGGCTACTCTGGAAACACCATATATTTT
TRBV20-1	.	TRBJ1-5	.	CSASKDSGFQGNQPQHF	TGCAGCGCTAGTAAGGACAGTGGGTTCCAAGGCAATCAGCCCCAGCATTTT
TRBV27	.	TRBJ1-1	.	CASKPPGVTEAFF	TGTGCCAGCAAACCCCCCGGGGTCACTGAAGCTTTCTTT
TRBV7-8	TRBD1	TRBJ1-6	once	CASSWSTGGSYNSPLHF	TGTGCCAGCAGCTGGTCGACAGGGGGCTCCTATAATTCACCCCTCCACTTT
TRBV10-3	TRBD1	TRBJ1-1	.	CAISEDRGGKNTEAFF	TGTGCCATCAGTGAGGACAGGGGAGGCAAAAACACTGAAGCTTTCTTT
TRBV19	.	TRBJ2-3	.	CASSIGTVITDTQYF	TGTGCCAGTAGTATAGGGACAGTAATCACAGATACGCAGTATTTT
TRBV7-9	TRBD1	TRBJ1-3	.	CASSRDRGGNTIYF	TGTGCCAGCAGCCGCGACAGGGGTGGAAACACCATATATTTT
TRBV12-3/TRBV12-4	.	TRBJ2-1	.	CASSFIRGDEQFF	TGTGCCAGCAGTTTCATCAGGGGCGATGAGCAGTTCTTC
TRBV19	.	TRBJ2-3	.	CASSIRAGGDTQYF	TGTGCCAGTAGTATACGGGCGGGCGGAGATACGCAGTATTTT
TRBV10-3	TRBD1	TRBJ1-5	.	CAISEWDRGLSQPQHF	TGTGCCATCAGTGAGTGGGACAGGGGGCTAAGTCAGCCCCAGCATTTT
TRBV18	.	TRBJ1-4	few	CASSPLATNEKLFF	TGTGCCAGCTCACCACTAGCAACTAATGAAAAACTGTTTTTT
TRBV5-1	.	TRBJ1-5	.	CASSLGTANQPQHF	TGCGCCAGCAGCTTGGGAACAGCCAATCAGCCCCAGCATTTT
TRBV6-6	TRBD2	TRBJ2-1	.	CASSPSGLAVDNEQFF	TGTGCCAGCAGTCCCTCGGGACTAGCGGTGGACAATGAGCAGTTCTTC
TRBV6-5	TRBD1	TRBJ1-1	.	CASSLTGGAGEAFF	TGTGCCAGCAGTCTCACAGGGGGCGCGGGTGAAGCTTTCTTT
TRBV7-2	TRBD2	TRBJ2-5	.	CASSFGTSGGARETQYF	TGTGCCAGCAGCTTCGGGACTAGCGGGGGGGCCAGGGAGACCCAGTACTTC
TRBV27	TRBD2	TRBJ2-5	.	CASSSLQLAGVGETQYF	TGTGCCAGCAGTTCACTACAACTAGCGGGAGTGGGAGAGACCCAGTACTTC